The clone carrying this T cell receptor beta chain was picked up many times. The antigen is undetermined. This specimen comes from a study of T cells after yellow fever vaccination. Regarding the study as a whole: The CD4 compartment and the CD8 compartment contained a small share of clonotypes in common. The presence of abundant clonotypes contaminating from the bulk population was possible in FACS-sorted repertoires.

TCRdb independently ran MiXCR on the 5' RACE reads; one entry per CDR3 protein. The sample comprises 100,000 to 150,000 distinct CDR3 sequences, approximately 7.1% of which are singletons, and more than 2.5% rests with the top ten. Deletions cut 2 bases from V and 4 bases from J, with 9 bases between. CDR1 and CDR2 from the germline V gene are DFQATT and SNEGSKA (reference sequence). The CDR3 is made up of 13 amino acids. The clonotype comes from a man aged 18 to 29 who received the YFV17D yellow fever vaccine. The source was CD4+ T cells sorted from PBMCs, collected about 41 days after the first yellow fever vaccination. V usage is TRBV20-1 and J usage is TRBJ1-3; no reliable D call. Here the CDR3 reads CSARRPLGNTIYF. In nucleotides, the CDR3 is TGCAGTGCTAGAAGGCCTCTGGGAAACACCATATATTTT.